This T cell receptor (beta chain) was identified in a study of shared clonotypes between healthy human individuals. Study-wide findings and caveats: With a handful of donors compared, around 5% of naive CD4 clonotypes were shared.

In the original analysis: With immunoSEQ giving junction-only sequences and no quality scores, filtering differed. Clones were sequenced by immunoSEQ multiplex PCR, and TCRdb holds only the in-frame ones, with some missing. D and trimming come from the DNA, and the V and J calls and clone size come from that table. Here the sample spans 2,500,000 or so clones, 85% to 95% being singletons. For this clone: Its antigen is still unknown.

CDR1 is MNHEY and CDR2 is SMNVEV in the germline V gene (reference sequence). Trimming took 3 bases from V and 0 from J, leaving 8 bases between them. The CDR3 spans 15 residues. The chain has TRBV27 and TRBJ1-4, with D hard to call. The receptor comes from a man aged 18 to 30 in good health. Some clones in this sample may be carry-over from other donors' samples. The sample was naive CD4+ T cells from PBMCs. Subset defined: CD45RA+ positively selected. CDR3 protein: CASSFSVATNEKLFF. The CDR3 DNA reads TGTGCCAGCAGTTTCTCGGTCGCAACTAATGAAAAACTGTTTTTT. Supplemented by reference TRBV27 and TRBJ1-4, the full variable domain reads EAQVTQNPRYLITVTGKKLTVTCSQNMNHEYMSWYRQDPGLGLRQIYYSMNVEVTDKGDVPEGYKVSRKEKRNFPLILESPSPNQTSLYFCASSFSVATNEKLFFGSGTQLSVL.